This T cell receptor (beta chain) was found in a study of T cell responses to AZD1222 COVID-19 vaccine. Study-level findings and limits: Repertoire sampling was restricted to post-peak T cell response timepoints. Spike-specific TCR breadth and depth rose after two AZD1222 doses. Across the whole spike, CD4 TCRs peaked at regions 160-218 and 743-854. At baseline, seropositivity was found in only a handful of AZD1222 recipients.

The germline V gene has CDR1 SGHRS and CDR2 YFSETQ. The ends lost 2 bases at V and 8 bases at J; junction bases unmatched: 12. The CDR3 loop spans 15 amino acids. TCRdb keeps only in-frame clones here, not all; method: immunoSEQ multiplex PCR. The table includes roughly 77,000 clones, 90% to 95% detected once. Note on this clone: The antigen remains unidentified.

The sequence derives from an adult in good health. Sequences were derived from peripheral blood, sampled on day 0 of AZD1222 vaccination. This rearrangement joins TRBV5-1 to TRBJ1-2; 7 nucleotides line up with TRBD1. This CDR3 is CASSFEQGRWDGYTF. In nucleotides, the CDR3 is TGCGCCAGCAGCTTTGAACAGGGGCGGTGGGACGGCTACACCTTC.